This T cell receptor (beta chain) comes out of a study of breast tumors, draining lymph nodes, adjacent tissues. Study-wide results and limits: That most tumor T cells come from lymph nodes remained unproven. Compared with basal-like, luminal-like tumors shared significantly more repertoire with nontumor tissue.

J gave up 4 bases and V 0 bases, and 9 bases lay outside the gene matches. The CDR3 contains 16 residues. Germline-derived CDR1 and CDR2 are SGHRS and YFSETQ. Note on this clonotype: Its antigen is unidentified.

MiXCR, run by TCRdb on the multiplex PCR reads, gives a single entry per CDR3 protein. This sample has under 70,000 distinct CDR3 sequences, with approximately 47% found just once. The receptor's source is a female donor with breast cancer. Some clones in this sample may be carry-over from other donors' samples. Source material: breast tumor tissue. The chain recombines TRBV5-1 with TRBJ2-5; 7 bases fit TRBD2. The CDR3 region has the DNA TGCGCCAGCAGCTTGGCCGGGGTAGCGGGCTTAGAGACCCAGTACTTC. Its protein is CASSLAGVAGLETQYF.